A selection of T cell receptor beta chains follows, all from one sample in a study of T-cell reconstitution after alpha-beta-depleted transplantation in children. MiXCR was run by TCRdb on the PCR reads, yielding one entry per CDR3 protein. The sample shows 450,000 to 600,000 distinct CDR3 sequences, 15% to 20% of them seen only once. The sample was PBMCs from the stem cell graft donor, taken from the stem cell graft. These receptors originate from a human donor who donated a stem cell graft to a child with acute lymphoblastic leukemia. CDR3s include the opening cysteine and the closing phenylalanine or tryptophan. D genes are given only for firm matches. Some rows have no size entry. The others give once, few or many, or a class for an expanded clone.

j_call v_call clone_size d_call cdr3_nt cdr3_aa
TRBJ2-3 TRBV27 - TRBD2 TGTGCCAGCAGCCCCCCTGTTGGTAGCGGGAGGGTGACAGATACGCAGTATTTT CASSPPVGSGRVTDTQYF
TRBJ2-4 TRBV5-6 - TRBD2 TGTGCCAGCAGCTCATTCGGGGCTAGCGGCAAAAACATTCAGTACTTC CASSSFGASGKNIQYF
TRBJ2-5 TRBV5-1 - TRBD2 TGCGCCAGCAGCGGACCTGGTGGGCTAGCGGGAGAGACCCAGTACTTC CASSGPGGLAGETQYF
TRBJ2-3 TRBV3-1 - TRBD2 TGTGCCAGCACCCCGCGGGGGGACCTCGATACGCAGTATTTT CASTPRGDLDTQYF
TRBJ2-7 TRBV7-8 few TRBD2 TGTGCCAGCAGGCGGGAGATCCCCTACGAGCAGTACTTC CASRREIPYEQYF
TRBJ2-3 TRBV11-1 few - TGTGCCAGCAACAATGAAAGGACCCGGGACCCCACAGATACGCAGTATTTT CASNNERTRDPTDTQYF
TRBJ2-2 TRBV7-6 few - TGTGCCAGCAGCTTAAGCTCCTCCACCGGGGAGCTGTTTTTT CASSLSSSTGELFF
TRBJ2-2 TRBV5-1 few TRBD2 TGCGCCAGCAGCTTAGCGGGAGGCGGAGACACCGGGGAGCTGTTTTTT CASSLAGGGDTGELFF
TRBJ1-5 TRBV27 few - TGTGCCAGCAGTCTGGGGTACAGGGGCAATCAGCCCCAGCATTTT CASSLGYRGNQPQHF
TRBJ2-2 TRBV4-1 - - TGCGCCAGCAGCCCATTACAGACTCCGAACACCGGGGAGCTGTTTTTT CASSPLQTPNTGELFF
TRBJ2-5 TRBV7-9 - TRBD2 TGTGCCAGCAGCATGGGACTAGCCACCGAGACCCAGTACTTC CASSMGLATETQYF
TRBJ2-2 TRBV6-1 - TRBD2 TGTGCCAGCAGTGATACTTTGGCTAGCGGACGAACGACCGGGGAGCTGTTTTTT CASSDTLASGRTTGELFF
TRBJ1-2 TRBV5-1 - TRBD1 TGCGCCAGCAGCTTGGCTACGCCGGGACAGGGCTCTTATGGCTACACCTTC CASSLATPGQGSYGYTF
TRBJ1-3 TRBV9 many - TGTGCCAGCAGCGCCGGACAGTCTGGAAACACCATATATTTT CASSAGQSGNTIYF
TRBJ2-3 TRBV4-1 - - TGCGCCAGCAGCCAAGCGTTCCAGGGGACGCAGTATTTT CASSQAFQGTQYF
TRBJ2-7 TRBV11-2 - TRBD2 TGTGCCAGCAGCTTATCAGCGGGAGACCGACGAGCATACGAGCAGTACTTC CASSLSAGDRRAYEQYF
TRBJ2-3 TRBV20-1 - TRBD2 TGCAGTGCTGTACTAGCGGGAGGGAGGTCAGATACGCAGTATTTT CSAVLAGGRSDTQYF
TRBJ2-7 TRBV7-7 few - TGTGCCAGCAGCGCTCCCAGGGTCGAGCAGTACTTC CASSAPRVEQYF
TRBJ1-2 TRBV19 - - TGTGCCAGTAGTATAAACGCAGGGACAAGCTACACCTTC CASSINAGTSYTF
TRBJ1-5 TRBV6-2/TRBV6-3 few - TGTGCCAGCGAAAAAATCCAGGTCGGGGCCTACTTTTCTGGGAGCAATCAGCCCCAGCATTTT CASEKIQVGAYFSGSNQPQHF
TRBJ2-3 TRBV7-9 - TRBD2 TGTGCCAGCAGCCACTCGACTAGCGGGAGTATCACAGATACGCAGTATTTT CASSHSTSGSITDTQYF
TRBJ1-1 TRBV9 - - TGTGCCAGCAGCGTAGCGTCCAGTGGACCAGAAGCTTTCTTT CASSVASSGPEAFF